This T cell receptor (beta chain) was identified during a study of CD8 T cells in ankylosing spondylitis. Between the trimmed V and J ends, which lost 6 bases and 5 bases, there was a span of 11 bases. Per the germline V gene, CDR1 is SQVTM and CDR2 is ANQGSEA. The length of the CDR3 is 11 residues. This clonotype was found a few times. Its antigen is unknown. TCRdb redid the calling of the 5' RACE reads with MiXCR, one entry per CDR3 protein. The sample has about 220,000 distinct CDR3 sequences; around 19% are singletons. Findings of the study overall: Disease-linked clones had a CD8+ phenotype and relatively low frequency in peripheral blood. A TCR beta motif made of fewer than ten highly homologous variants seemed typical of ankylosing spondylitis blood. Prior literature has documented some motif variants in synovial fluid and blood from reactive arthritis.

The rearrangement links TRBV29-1 to TRBJ2-7; D assignment may be TRBD1 or TRBD2 (5 bases each). This TCR came from a male donor with ankylosing spondylitis. Sequenced sample: blood, either unsorted or a sorted T cell fraction (not recorded which). CDR3 protein: CSVQVGDEQYF. The CDR3 DNA is TGCAGCGTCCAGGTGGGGGACGAGCAGTACTTC.